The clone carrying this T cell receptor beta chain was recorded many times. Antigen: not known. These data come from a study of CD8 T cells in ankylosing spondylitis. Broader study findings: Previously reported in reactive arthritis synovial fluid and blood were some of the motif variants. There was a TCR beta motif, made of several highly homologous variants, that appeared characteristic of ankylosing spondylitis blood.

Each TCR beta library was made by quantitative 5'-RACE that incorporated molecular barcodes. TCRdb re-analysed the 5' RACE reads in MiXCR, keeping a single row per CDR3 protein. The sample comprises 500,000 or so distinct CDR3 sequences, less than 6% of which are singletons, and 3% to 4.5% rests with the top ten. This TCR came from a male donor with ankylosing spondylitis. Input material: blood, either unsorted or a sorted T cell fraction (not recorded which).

In DNA form, the CDR3 reads TGTGCCAGTGGACAGAGCTCCTACGAGCAGTACTTC. It yields the protein CASGQSSYEQYF. V is TRBV6-2 or TRBV6-3 and J is TRBJ2-7; weak D call: TRBD1 (6 bases). Germline values: CDR1 MNHEY, CDR2 SVGEGT. The V end was cut by 9 bases, the J end by 0 bases, with 9 bases between. The CDR3 consists of 12 residues.